This TCR beta chain was documented in a study of technical replicates of blood from a handful of donors (dated by TCRdb to the late 2010s). The library relied on the immunoSEQ multiplex PCR assay. TCRdb re-hosts the immuneACCESS table, in-frame sequences only. Its copies lack some clones; in the studies checked, an unresolved V gene accounts for under half of them, and the cause for the rest is not known. This sample lists about 84,000 clones; 93% were detected once. The leading ten clones occupy roughly 0.25% of the sample. This clone was counted between two and nine times. No antigen is known for it. One base away there is no much larger clone; base qualities are not given. Measured from the cysteine to the phenylalanine, the CDR3 is 12 residues long. Of all the DNA, just the CDR3 is kept, 36 bases in frame from base 1. Trimming takes 5 bases from V and 7 bases from J, and the germline ends sit 11 bases apart. The germline V gene encodes CDR1 MNHNS and CDR2 SASEGT.

The sequence derives from a human donor in good health. The chain couples TRBV6-1 to TRBJ1-2; the D segment cannot be called with confidence. The specimen was T cells isolated from PBMCs. The CDR3 region has the sequence CASSRSNSGYTF. DNA sequence: TGTGCCAGCAGTCGTTCGAACAGTGGCTACACCTTC.